The rows below give T cell receptor beta chains drawn from one sample of a study of naive and memory T cell subsets. In TCRdb, the UMI-ligation and nested PCR reads were re-called with MiXCR into one record per CDR3 protein. The repertoire holds roughly 91,000 distinct CDR3 sequences, around 12% seen once, with approximately 0.94% in the top ten. The sequenced sample consisted of central memory CD4+ T cells from blood. These receptors were taken from a human donor in good health. Both conserved end residues are part of each CDR3. The order of the fields is D gene, clone size, V gene, J gene, CDR3 protein, CDR3 DNA. D genes are given only for firm matches. Part of the rows lack a size; the others show once, few, many or a class for expanded clones.

d_call: TRBD1; clone_size: -; v_call: TRBV20-1; j_call: TRBJ2-5; cdr3_aa: CSRKRTGQETQYF; cdr3_nt: TGCAGTCGGAAACGGACAGGCCAAGAGACCCAGTACTTC
d_call: -; clone_size: -; v_call: TRBV6-2/TRBV6-3; j_call: TRBJ2-7; cdr3_aa: CASSYLTAYEQYF; cdr3_nt: TGTGCCAGCAGTTACCTAACAGCTTACGAGCAGTACTTC
d_call: TRBD1; clone_size: -; v_call: TRBV3-1; j_call: TRBJ1-2; cdr3_aa: CASSSGTGANYGYTF; cdr3_nt: TGTGCCAGCAGCTCGGGGACAGGGGCTAACTATGGCTACACCTTC
d_call: -; clone_size: few; v_call: TRBV30; j_call: TRBJ2-3; cdr3_aa: CAWSGSSTDTQYF; cdr3_nt: TGTGCCTGGAGTGGAAGTAGCACAGATACGCAGTATTTT
d_call: TRBD2; clone_size: many; v_call: TRBV2; j_call: TRBJ2-2; cdr3_aa: CASRNSGSNTGELFF; cdr3_nt: TGTGCCAGCAGGAATAGCGGGAGCAACACCGGGGAGCTGTTTTTT
d_call: -; clone_size: -; v_call: TRBV5-1; j_call: TRBJ2-1; cdr3_aa: CASSLGIGLSYNEQFF; cdr3_nt: TGCGCCAGCAGCTTGGGGATCGGACTCTCCTACAATGAGCAGTTCTTC
d_call: TRBD1; clone_size: few; v_call: TRBV7-2; j_call: TRBJ1-5; cdr3_aa: CASSFQGDYNQPQHF; cdr3_nt: TGTGCCAGCAGCTTCCAGGGGGACTACAATCAGCCCCAGCATTTT
d_call: -; clone_size: few; v_call: TRBV20-1; j_call: TRBJ2-1; cdr3_aa: CSAEMGLSSNEQFF; cdr3_nt: TGCAGTGCTGAAATGGGACTGAGTAGCAATGAGCAGTTCTTC
d_call: -; clone_size: many; v_call: TRBV2; j_call: TRBJ2-2; cdr3_aa: CASSEAGGRTGELFF; cdr3_nt: TGTGCCAGCAGTGAAGCAGGAGGGAGGACCGGGGAGCTGTTTTTT
d_call: -; clone_size: -; v_call: TRBV6-2/TRBV6-3; j_call: TRBJ2-3; cdr3_aa: CATKRTATDTQYF; cdr3_nt: TGTGCCACCAAAAGGACAGCCACAGATACGCAGTATTTT
d_call: TRBD2; clone_size: many; v_call: TRBV6-6; j_call: TRBJ2-1; cdr3_aa: CASNQLAGAYNEQFF; cdr3_nt: TGTGCCAGCAATCAACTAGCGGGAGCTTACAATGAGCAGTTCTTC
d_call: TRBD2; clone_size: few; v_call: TRBV28; j_call: TRBJ2-3; cdr3_aa: CASSTTSGPSSDTQYF; cdr3_nt: TGTGCCAGCAGTACGACTAGCGGTCCCTCATCAGATACGCAGTATTTT
d_call: -; clone_size: few; v_call: TRBV6-5; j_call: TRBJ1-6; cdr3_aa: CASSYEGSPLHF; cdr3_nt: TGTGCCAGCAGTTACGAAGGTTCACCCCTCCACTTT
d_call: TRBD1; clone_size: many; v_call: TRBV18; j_call: TRBJ2-1; cdr3_aa: CASSPTDRSSYNEQFF; cdr3_nt: TGTGCCAGCTCACCTACGGACAGGAGCTCCTACAATGAGCAGTTCTTC
d_call: -; clone_size: few; v_call: TRBV9; j_call: TRBJ2-7; cdr3_aa: CASSLSGQPSYEQYF; cdr3_nt: TGTGCCAGCAGCCTCAGCGGGCAGCCCTCCTACGAGCAGTACTTC
d_call: -; clone_size: -; v_call: TRBV19; j_call: TRBJ2-1; cdr3_aa: CASSRCPDNEQFF; cdr3_nt: TGTGCCAGTAGCCGATGCCCCGACAATGAGCAGTTCTTC
d_call: -; clone_size: few; v_call: TRBV11-2; j_call: TRBJ2-5; cdr3_aa: CASSPISSPGTQYF; cdr3_nt: TGTGCCAGCAGCCCCATAAGTAGCCCCGGGACCCAGTACTTC
d_call: -; clone_size: many; v_call: TRBV11-2; j_call: TRBJ1-6; cdr3_aa: CASSLEGNPYNSPLHF; cdr3_nt: TGTGCCAGCAGCTTAGAGGGGAACCCCTATAATTCACCCCTCCACTTT
d_call: TRBD1; clone_size: few; v_call: TRBV20-1; j_call: TRBJ1-1; cdr3_aa: CSATTGVNTEAFF; cdr3_nt: TGCAGTGCAACGACAGGGGTGAACACTGAAGCTTTCTTT
d_call: TRBD2; clone_size: -; v_call: TRBV30; j_call: TRBJ2-1; cdr3_aa: CAWEKGLAGNNEQFF; cdr3_nt: TGTGCCTGGGAGAAGGGACTAGCGGGTAACAATGAGCAGTTCTTC
d_call: -; clone_size: -; v_call: TRBV10-2; j_call: TRBJ1-1; cdr3_aa: CASSQTLNTEAFF; cdr3_nt: TGCGCCAGCAGCCAGACACTGAACACTGAAGCTTTCTTT
d_call: -; clone_size: -; v_call: TRBV20-1; j_call: TRBJ1-1; cdr3_aa: CSPNGENTEAFF; cdr3_nt: TGCAGCCCTAATGGGGAGAACACTGAAGCTTTCTTT
d_call: -; clone_size: few; v_call: TRBV11-2; j_call: TRBJ2-3; cdr3_aa: CASSLRYRGWTTDTQYF; cdr3_nt: TGTGCCAGCAGCTTAAGGTATCGCGGGTGGACTACAGATACGCAGTATTTT
d_call: TRBD1; clone_size: few; v_call: TRBV7-2; j_call: TRBJ2-6; cdr3_aa: CASSSQGVSGANVLTF; cdr3_nt: TGTGCCAGCAGCAGCCAGGGGGTTTCCGGGGCCAACGTCCTGACTTTC
d_call: -; clone_size: -; v_call: TRBV30; j_call: TRBJ2-2; cdr3_aa: CAWRATGELFF; cdr3_nt: TGTGCCTGGCGCGCCACCGGGGAGCTGTTTTTT
d_call: TRBD2; clone_size: many; v_call: TRBV28; j_call: TRBJ2-5; cdr3_aa: CASSEHRTSERKTQYF; cdr3_nt: TGTGCCAGCAGTGAACATAGGACTAGTGAGAGAAAGACCCAGTACTTC
d_call: TRBD1; clone_size: -; v_call: TRBV18; j_call: TRBJ2-3; cdr3_aa: CASSPPTGGRDTQYF; cdr3_nt: TGTGCCAGCTCACCACCCACAGGGGGAAGAGATACGCAGTATTTT
d_call: TRBD2; clone_size: many; v_call: TRBV5-6; j_call: TRBJ2-3; cdr3_aa: CASSLLAGGPDTQYF; cdr3_nt: TGTGCCAGCAGCTTGTTAGCGGGAGGGCCCGATACGCAGTATTTT
d_call: -; clone_size: -; v_call: TRBV3-1; j_call: TRBJ2-1; cdr3_aa: CASSQVAGLYNEQFF; cdr3_nt: TGTGCCAGCAGCCAAGTCGCGGGACTTTACAATGAGCAGTTCTTC
d_call: TRBD2; clone_size: many; v_call: TRBV2; j_call: TRBJ2-7; cdr3_aa: CASRVAGTFGEQYF; cdr3_nt: TGTGCCAGCAGAGTAGCGGGAACCTTCGGCGAGCAGTACTTC
d_call: TRBD1; clone_size: -; v_call: TRBV6-5; j_call: TRBJ1-4; cdr3_aa: CASRGTGIEKLFF; cdr3_nt: TGTGCCAGCAGAGGGACAGGGATTGAAAAACTGTTTTTT
d_call: -; clone_size: -; v_call: TRBV20-1; j_call: TRBJ2-7; cdr3_aa: CSARGQIEQYF; cdr3_nt: TGCAGTGCTAGAGGACAGATTGAGCAGTACTTC
d_call: -; clone_size: many; v_call: TRBV12-3/TRBV12-4; j_call: TRBJ1-6; cdr3_aa: CASGNYARPLHF; cdr3_nt: TGTGCCAGCGGAAATTACGCGCGGCCCCTCCACTTT
d_call: TRBD2; clone_size: many; v_call: TRBV2; j_call: TRBJ2-3; cdr3_aa: CASSRLAGTDTQYF; cdr3_nt: TGTGCCAGCAGCCGACTAGCGGGCACAGATACGCAGTATTTT
d_call: TRBD1; clone_size: many; v_call: TRBV24-1; j_call: TRBJ2-3; cdr3_aa: CATSDWGTGSTDTQYF; cdr3_nt: TGTGCCACCAGTGATTGGGGGACAGGGTCCACAGATACGCAGTATTTT
d_call: -; clone_size: few; v_call: TRBV20-1; j_call: TRBJ2-6; cdr3_aa: CSARRLAGANVLTF; cdr3_nt: TGCAGTGCTAGACGTCTGGCTGGGGCCAACGTCCTGACTTTC
d_call: TRBD2; clone_size: few; v_call: TRBV10-2; j_call: TRBJ2-7; cdr3_aa: CASSLGLADSYEQYF; cdr3_nt: TGCGCCAGCAGTCTCGGACTAGCGGACTCCTACGAGCAGTACTTC
d_call: -; clone_size: -; v_call: TRBV7-2; j_call: TRBJ2-5; cdr3_aa: CASSLAMGETQYF; cdr3_nt: TGTGCCAGCAGCTTAGCGATGGGCGAGACCCAGTACTTC
d_call: TRBD1; clone_size: -; v_call: TRBV6-6; j_call: TRBJ2-7; cdr3_aa: CASSSRSGQTYEQYF; cdr3_nt: TGTGCCAGCAGTTCAAGATCGGGACAGACCTACGAGCAGTACTTC
d_call: -; clone_size: few; v_call: TRBV18; j_call: TRBJ1-3; cdr3_aa: CASSLGRTSGNTIYF; cdr3_nt: TGTGCCAGCTCACTAGGACGCACCTCTGGAAACACCATATATTTT
d_call: -; clone_size: few; v_call: TRBV20-1; j_call: TRBJ1-2; cdr3_aa: CSARVGTDYGYTF; cdr3_nt: TGCAGTGCTAGAGTTGGTACGGACTATGGCTACACCTTC
d_call: -; clone_size: few; v_call: TRBV10-3; j_call: TRBJ1-6; cdr3_aa: CATSGSGVFDSPLHF; cdr3_nt: TGTGCCACCTCAGGGTCCGGAGTTTTTGATTCACCCCTCCACTTT
d_call: -; clone_size: -; v_call: TRBV5-5; j_call: TRBJ1-1; cdr3_aa: CASSPSPGPNTEAFF; cdr3_nt: TGTGCCAGCAGCCCGTCGCCAGGTCCAAACACTGAAGCTTTCTTT
d_call: -; clone_size: few; v_call: TRBV3-1; j_call: TRBJ1-1; cdr3_aa: CASSHGDTEAFF; cdr3_nt: TGTGCCAGCAGCCACGGGGACACTGAAGCTTTCTTT
d_call: TRBD2; clone_size: few; v_call: TRBV29-1; j_call: TRBJ2-1; cdr3_aa: CSVIAGVHNEQFF; cdr3_nt: TGCAGCGTAATAGCGGGAGTACACAATGAGCAGTTCTTC
d_call: TRBD2; clone_size: -; v_call: TRBV4-2; j_call: TRBJ2-3; cdr3_aa: CASSQGSGTTDTQYF; cdr3_nt: TGTGCCAGCAGCCAAGGTAGCGGGACTACAGATACGCAGTATTTT
d_call: TRBD2; clone_size: few; v_call: TRBV6-5; j_call: TRBJ2-3; cdr3_aa: CASSYSTFGTSHTDTQYF; cdr3_nt: TGTGCCAGCAGTTACTCTACTTTTGGGACTAGCCACACAGATACGCAGTATTTT